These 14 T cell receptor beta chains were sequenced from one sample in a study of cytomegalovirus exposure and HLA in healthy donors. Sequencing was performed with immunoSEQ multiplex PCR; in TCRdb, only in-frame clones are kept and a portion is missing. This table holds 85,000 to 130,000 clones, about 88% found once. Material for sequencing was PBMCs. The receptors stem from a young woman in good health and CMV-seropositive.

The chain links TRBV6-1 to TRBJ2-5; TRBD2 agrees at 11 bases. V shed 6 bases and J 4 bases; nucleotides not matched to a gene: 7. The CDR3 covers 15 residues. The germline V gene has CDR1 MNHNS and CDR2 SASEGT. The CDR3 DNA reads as TGTGCCAGCAGGCGACTAGCGGGGCAAGTAGAGACCCAGTACTTC. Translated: CASRRLAGQVETQYF.

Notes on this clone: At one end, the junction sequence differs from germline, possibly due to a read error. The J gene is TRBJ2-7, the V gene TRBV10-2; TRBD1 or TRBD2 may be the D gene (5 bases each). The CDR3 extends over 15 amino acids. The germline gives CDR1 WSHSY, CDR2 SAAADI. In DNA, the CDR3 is TGCGCCAGCACTGAGGGACGGGGTTACTCCTACGAGCAGTACTTC. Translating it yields CASTEGRGYSYEQYF.

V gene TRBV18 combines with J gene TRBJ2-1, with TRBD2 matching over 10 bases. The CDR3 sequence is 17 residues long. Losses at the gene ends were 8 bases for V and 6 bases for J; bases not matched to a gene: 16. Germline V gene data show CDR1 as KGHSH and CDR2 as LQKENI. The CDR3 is CASAHPRGSGGINEQFF. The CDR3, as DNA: TGTGCCAGCGCTCACCCCCGGGGTAGCGGGGGGATCAATGAGCAGTTCTTC.

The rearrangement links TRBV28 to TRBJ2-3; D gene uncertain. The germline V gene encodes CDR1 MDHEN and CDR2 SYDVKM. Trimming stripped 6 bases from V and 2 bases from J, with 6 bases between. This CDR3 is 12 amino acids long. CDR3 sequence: CASRETTDTQYF. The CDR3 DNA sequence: TGTGCCAGCAGGGAGACCACAGATACGCAGTATTTT.

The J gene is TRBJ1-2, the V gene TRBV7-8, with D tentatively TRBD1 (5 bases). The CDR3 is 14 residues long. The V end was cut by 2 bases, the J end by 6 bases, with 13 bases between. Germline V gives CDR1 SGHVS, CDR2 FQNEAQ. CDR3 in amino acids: CASSLQGSPHGYTF. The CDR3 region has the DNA TGTGCCAGCAGCTTACAGGGATCCCCACATGGCTACACCTTC.

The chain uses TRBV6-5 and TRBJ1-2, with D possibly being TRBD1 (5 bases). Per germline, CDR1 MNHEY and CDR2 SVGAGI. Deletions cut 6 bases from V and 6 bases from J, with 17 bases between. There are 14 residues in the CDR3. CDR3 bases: TGTGCCAGCAGACTTACAGGAAAAGGGGATGGCTACACCTTC. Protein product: CASRLTGKGDGYTF.

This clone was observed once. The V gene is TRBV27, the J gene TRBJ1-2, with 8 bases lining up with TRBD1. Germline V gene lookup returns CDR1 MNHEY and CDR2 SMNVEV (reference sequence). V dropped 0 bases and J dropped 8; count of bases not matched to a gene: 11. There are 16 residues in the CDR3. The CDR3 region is CASSLSALQGAGGYTF. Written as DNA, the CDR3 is TGTGCCAGCAGTTTATCCGCCCTTCAGGGGGCAGGCGGCTACACCTTC.

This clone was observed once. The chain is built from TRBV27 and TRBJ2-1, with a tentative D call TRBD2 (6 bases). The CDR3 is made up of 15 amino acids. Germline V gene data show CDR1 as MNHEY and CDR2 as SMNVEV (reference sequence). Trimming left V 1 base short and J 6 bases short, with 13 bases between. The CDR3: CASSLWSGQFNEQFF. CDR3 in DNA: TGTGCCAGCAGTTTATGGAGCGGGCAGTTCAATGAGCAGTTCTTC.

The CDR3 reads CASSISNQETQYF. The CDR3 coding sequence is TGTGCCAGCAGCATCAGTAACCAAGAGACCCAGTACTTC. The chain joins TRBV9 to TRBJ2-5; D gene uncertain. Germline V gives CDR1 SGDLS, CDR2 YYNGEE. The length of the CDR3 is 13 residues. The V gene lost 4 bases and the J gene lost 0 bases, with 7 bases spanning the gap.

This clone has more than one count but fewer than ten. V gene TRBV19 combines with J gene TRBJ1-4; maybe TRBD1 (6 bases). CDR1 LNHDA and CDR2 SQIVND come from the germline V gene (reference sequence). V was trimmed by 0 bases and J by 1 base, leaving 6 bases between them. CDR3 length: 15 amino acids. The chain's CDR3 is CASSIEDRTNEKLFF. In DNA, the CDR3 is TGTGCCAGTAGTATAGAGGACAGAACTAATGAAAAACTGTTTTTT.

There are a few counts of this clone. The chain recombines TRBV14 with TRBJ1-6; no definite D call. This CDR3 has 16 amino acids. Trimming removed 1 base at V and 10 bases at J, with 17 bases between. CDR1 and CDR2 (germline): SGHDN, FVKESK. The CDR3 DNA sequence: TGTGCCAGCAGCCAAGGACCCAGCGGACCGGCCTCACCCCTCCACTTT. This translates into CASSQGPSGPASPLHF.

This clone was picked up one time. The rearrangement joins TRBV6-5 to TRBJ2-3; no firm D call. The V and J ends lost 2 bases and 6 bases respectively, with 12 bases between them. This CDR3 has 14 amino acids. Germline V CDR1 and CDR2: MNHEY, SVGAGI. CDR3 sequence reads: CASSYAGSLDTQYF. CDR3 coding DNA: TGTGCCAGCAGTTACGCAGGATCTTTGGATACGCAGTATTTT.

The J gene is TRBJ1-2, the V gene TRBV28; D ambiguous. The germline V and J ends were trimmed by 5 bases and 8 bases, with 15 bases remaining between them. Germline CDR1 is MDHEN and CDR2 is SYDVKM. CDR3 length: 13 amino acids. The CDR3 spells CASSPQGSGGYTF. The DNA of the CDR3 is TGTGCCAGCAGTCCTCAAGGGTCGGGGGGCTACACCTTC.

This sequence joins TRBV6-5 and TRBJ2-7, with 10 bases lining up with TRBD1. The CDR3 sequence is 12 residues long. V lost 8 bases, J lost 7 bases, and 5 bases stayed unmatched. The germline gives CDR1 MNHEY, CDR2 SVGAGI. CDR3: CASGDRGQEQYF. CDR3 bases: TGTGCCAGCGGAGACAGGGGGCAAGAGCAGTACTTC.